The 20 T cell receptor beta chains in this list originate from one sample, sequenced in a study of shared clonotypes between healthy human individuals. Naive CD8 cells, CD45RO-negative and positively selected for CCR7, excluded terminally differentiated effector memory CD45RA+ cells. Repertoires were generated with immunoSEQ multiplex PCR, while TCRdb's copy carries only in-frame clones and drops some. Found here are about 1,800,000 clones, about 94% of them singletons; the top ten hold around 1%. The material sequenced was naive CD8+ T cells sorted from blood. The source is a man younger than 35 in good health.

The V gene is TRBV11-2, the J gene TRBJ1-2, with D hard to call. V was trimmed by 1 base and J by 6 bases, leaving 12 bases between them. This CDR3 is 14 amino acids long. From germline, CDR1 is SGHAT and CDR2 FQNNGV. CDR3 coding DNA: TGTGCCAGCAGCTTAGCGGACGGCTTGGATGGCTACACCTTC. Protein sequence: CASSLADGLDGYTF.

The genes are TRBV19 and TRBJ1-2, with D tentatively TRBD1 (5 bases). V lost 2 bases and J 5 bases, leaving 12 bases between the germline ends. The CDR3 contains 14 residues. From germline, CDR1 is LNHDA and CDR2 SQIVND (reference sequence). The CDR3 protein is CASSINGDLYGYTF. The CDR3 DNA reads TGTGCCAGTAGTATAAACGGGGACTTGTATGGCTACACCTTC.

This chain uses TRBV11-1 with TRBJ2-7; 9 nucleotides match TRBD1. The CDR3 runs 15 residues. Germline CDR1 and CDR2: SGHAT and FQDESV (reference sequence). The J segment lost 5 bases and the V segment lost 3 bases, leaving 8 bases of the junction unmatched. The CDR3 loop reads CASSLGTGISHEQYF. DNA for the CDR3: TGTGCCAGCAGCTTGGGGACAGGGATTTCCCACGAGCAGTACTTC.

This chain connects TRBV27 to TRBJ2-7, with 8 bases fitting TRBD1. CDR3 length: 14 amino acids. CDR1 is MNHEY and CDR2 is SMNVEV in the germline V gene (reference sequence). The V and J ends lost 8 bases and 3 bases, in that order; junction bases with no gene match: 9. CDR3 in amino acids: CASHPWDRSYEQYF. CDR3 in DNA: TGTGCCAGCCACCCCTGGGACAGGAGCTACGAGCAGTACTTC.

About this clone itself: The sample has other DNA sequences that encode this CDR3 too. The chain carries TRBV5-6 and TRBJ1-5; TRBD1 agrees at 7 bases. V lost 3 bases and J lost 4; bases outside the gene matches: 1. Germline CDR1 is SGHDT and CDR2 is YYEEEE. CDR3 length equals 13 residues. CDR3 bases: TGTGCCAGCAGCTCAGGGGGGAATCAGCCCCAGCATTTT. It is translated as CASSSGGNQPQHF.

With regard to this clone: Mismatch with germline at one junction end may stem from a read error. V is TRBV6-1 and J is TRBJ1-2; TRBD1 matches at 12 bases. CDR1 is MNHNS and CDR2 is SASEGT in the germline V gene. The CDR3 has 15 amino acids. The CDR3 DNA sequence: TGTGCCAGCAGTGGGGACAGGGGGCGAGTTTTACCGGACAACTTC. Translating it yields CASSGDRGRVLPDNF.

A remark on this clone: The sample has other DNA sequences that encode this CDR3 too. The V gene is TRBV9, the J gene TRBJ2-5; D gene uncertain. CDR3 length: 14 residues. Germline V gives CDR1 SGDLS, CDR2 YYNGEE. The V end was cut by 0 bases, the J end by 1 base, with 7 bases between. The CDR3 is CASSVGTVQETQYF. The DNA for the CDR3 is TGTGCCAGCAGCGTAGGAACGGTCCAAGAGACCCAGTACTTC.

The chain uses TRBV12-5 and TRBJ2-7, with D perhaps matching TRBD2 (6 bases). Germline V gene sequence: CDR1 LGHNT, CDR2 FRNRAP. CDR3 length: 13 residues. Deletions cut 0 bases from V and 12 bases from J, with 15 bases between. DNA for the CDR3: TGTGCTAGTGGTTTGGTTGGGCCGGAGGGGTGGTACTTC. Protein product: CASGLVGPEGWYF.

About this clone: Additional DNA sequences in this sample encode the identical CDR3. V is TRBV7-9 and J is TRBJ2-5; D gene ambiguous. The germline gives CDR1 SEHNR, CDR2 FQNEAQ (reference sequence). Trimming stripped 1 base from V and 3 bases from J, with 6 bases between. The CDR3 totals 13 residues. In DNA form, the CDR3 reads TGTGCCAGCAGCTTAGTTCCCGAAGAGACCCAGTACTTC. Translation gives CASSLVPEETQYF.

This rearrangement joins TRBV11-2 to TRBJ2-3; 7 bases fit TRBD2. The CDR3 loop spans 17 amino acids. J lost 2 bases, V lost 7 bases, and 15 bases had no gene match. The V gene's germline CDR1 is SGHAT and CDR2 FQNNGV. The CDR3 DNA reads TGTGCCAGCACCCTATATGCTAGCGGAACCTTCACAGATACGCAGTATTTT. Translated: CASTLYASGTFTDTQYF.

Written as DNA, the CDR3 is TGTGCCAGCAGCTTGGGGGTCGAATATGGCTACACCTTC. Translating it yields CASSLGVEYGYTF. This chain links TRBV5-6 with TRBJ1-2; D ambiguous. The CDR3 has 13 amino acids. V lost 0 bases to trimming and J lost 5 bases, with 8 bases between them. Germline CDR1 is SGHDT and CDR2 is YYEEEE. Filled out from reference TRBV5-6 and TRBJ1-2, the complete variable domain reads DAGVTQSPTHLIKTRGQQVTLRCSPKSGHDTVSWYQQALGQGPQFIFQYYEEEERQRGNFPDRFSGHQFPNYSSELNVNALLLGDSALYLCASSLGVEYGYTFGSGTRLTVV.

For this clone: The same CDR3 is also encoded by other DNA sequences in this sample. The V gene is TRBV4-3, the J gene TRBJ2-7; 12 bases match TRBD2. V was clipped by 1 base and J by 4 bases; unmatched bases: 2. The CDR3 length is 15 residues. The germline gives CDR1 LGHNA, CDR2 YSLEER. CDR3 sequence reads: CASSQGTSGVYEQYF. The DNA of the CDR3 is TGCGCCAGCAGCCAAGGGACTAGCGGGGTTTACGAGCAGTACTTC.

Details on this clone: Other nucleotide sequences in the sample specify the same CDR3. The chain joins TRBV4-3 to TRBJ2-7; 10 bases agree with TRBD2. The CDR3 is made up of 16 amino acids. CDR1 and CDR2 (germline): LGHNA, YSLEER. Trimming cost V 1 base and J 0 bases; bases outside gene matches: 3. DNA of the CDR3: TGCGCCAGCAGCCAAGGCCTAGCGGGGGTCTCCTACGAGCAGTACTTC. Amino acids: CASSQGLAGVSYEQYF.

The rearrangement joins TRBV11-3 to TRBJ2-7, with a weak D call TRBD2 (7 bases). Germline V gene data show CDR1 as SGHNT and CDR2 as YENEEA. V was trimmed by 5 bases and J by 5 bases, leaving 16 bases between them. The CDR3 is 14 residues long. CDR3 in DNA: TGTGCCAGCAGCATTGGCGGGGGCCCCCACGAGCAGTACTTC. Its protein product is CASSIGGGPHEQYF. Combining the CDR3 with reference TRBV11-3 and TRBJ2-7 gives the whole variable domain EAGVVQSPRYKIIEKKQPVAFWCNPISGHNTLYWYLQNLGQGPELLIRYENEEAVDDSQLPKDRFSAERLKGVDSTLKIQPAELGDSAVYLCASSIGGGPHEQYFGPGTRLTVT.

This CDR3 reads CAWSGGDQGSEEETQYF. CDR3 nucleotide sequence: TGTGCCTGGAGTGGGGGGGACCAGGGTTCGGAGGAAGAGACCCAGTACTTC. The chain joins TRBV30 to TRBJ2-5, with D maybe TRBD2 (6 bases). In germline, CDR1 is GTSNPN, CDR2 SVGIG (reference sequence). The CDR3 runs to 17 residues. V gave up 1 base and J gave up 3 bases, with 21 bases separating them.

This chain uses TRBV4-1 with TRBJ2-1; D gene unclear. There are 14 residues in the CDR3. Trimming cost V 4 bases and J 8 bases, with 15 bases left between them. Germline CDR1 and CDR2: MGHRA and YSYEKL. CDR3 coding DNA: TGCGCCAGCAGCCTCGGGCCCCCAACGGATGAGCAGTTCTTC. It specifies CASSLGPPTDEQFF.

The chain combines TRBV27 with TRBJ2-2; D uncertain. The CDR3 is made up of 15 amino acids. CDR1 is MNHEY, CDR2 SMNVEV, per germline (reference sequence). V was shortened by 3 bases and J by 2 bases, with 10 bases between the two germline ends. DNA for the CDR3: TGTGCCAGCAGTTTGACGGAGCTCAACACCGGGGAGCTGTTTTTT. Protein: CASSLTELNTGELFF.

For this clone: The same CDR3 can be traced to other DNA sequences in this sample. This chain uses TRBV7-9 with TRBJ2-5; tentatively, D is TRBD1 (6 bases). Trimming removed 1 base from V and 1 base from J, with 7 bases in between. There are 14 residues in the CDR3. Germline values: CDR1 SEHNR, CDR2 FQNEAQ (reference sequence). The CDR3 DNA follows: TGTGCCAGCAGCTTAGTAGGGGGCCAAGAGACCCAGTACTTC. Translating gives CASSLVGGQETQYF. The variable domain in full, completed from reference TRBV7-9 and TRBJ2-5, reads DTGVSQNPRHKITKRGQNVTFRCDPISEHNRLYWYRQTLGQGPEFLTYFQNEAQLEKSRLLSDRFSAERPKGSFSTLEIQRTEQGDSAMYLCASSLVGGQETQYFGPGTRLLVL.

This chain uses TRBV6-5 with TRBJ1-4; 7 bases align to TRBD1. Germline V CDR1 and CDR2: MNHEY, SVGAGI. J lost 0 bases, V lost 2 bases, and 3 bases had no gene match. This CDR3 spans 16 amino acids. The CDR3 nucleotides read TGTGCCAGCAGTTACACTCAGGGGGCAACTAATGAAAAACTGTTTTTT. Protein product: CASSYTQGATNEKLFF.

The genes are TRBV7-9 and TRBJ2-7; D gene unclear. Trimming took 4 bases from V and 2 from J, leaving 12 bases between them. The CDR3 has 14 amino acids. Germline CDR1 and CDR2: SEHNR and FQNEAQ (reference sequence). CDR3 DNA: TGTGCCAGCAGCTCGACCCCACCCCCCTACGAGCAGTACTTC. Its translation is CASSSTPPPYEQYF.